A single sample gave rise to the 3 T cell receptor beta chains below, sequenced in a study of Ad26.COV2.S vaccination and SARS-CoV-2 variants. Treatment defined: some 20 received Ad26.COV2.S at low or high dose, single or two shots; about 5 received placebo; per-sample allocation not given. Collection of samples fell on day 63 after the first vaccine or placebo injection. TCRdb's table, derived via immunoSEQ multiplex PCR, lists solely in-frame clones and lacks some. The profile shows approximately 480,000 clones, roughly nine tenths of them singletons. The material sequenced was peripheral blood, taken in a trial of Ad26.COV2.S vaccine versus placebo. These receptors were collected from a person aged 18-60 years who received the Ad26.COV2.S COVID-19 vaccine or a placebo.

The chain carries TRBV4-3 and TRBJ2-4; 9 bases are a match to TRBD1. Trimming took 0 bases from V and 4 from J; bases not matched to a gene: 4. In germline, CDR1 is LGHNA, CDR2 YSLEER. The CDR3 covers 16 residues. CDR3 coding DNA: TGCGCCAGCAGCCAAGATCCCGGGACAGGGAAAAACATTCAGTACTTC. Translation gives CASSQDPGTGKNIQYF.

This sequence joins TRBV10-3 and TRBJ2-2; 9 positions agree with TRBD2. V lost 6 bases and J lost 8; bases outside the gene matches: 7. From germline, CDR1 is ENHRY and CDR2 SYGVKD. The CDR3 loop spans 14 amino acids. CDR3 nucleotide sequence: TGTGCCATCAGCAGACTAGCGGAAAGAGGGGAGCTGTTTTTT. Translated, it gives CAISRLAERGELFF.

This rearrangement joins TRBV6-6 to TRBJ1-2; D remains unclear. The CDR3 contains 15 residues. V was pared by 4 bases and J by 2 bases, with 14 bases between. Germline CDR1 is MNHNY and CDR2 is SVGAGI (reference sequence). In nucleotides, the CDR3 is TGTGCCAGCAGTTCTCATTCCCAGCCCAACTATGGCTACACCTTC. Its translation: CASSSHSQPNYGYTF.